This T cell receptor beta chain was captured in a study of blood T cell repertoires in COVID-19. Study information: Both acute and convalescent COVID-19 samples were obtained from the United States, Italy and Spain. PBMCs, B-cell-depleted T cells, or T cells were the source of the cDNA or gDNA that made up the material.

As originally analysed: Cell counts per sample came from amplifying reference gene primers. Only in-frame clones appear in the TCRdb table, and some are missing; sequencing was by immunoSEQ multiplex PCR. V and J calls and clone size come straight from that table; D and trimming were deduced from the DNA. In the table there are fewer than 100,000 clones, approximately 86% of which are singletons. This clone has a handful of counts. This CDR3 is 16 amino acids long. The junction had 9 bases not matched to a gene; V was cut back by 4 bases and J by 4 bases. Looked up from germline, CDR1 is SGHAT and CDR2 is FQDESV (reference sequence).

V and J are TRBV11-1 and TRBJ2-1, with 8 bases identical to TRBD2. Source material: peripheral blood. The receptor was isolated from a man aged 55-75 years with acute or convalescent COVID-19. The CDR3 nucleotides read TGTGCCAGCAGCTCCCGGGCTAGCGGGTTTTACAATGAGCAGTTCTTC. As protein: CASSSRASGFYNEQFF.